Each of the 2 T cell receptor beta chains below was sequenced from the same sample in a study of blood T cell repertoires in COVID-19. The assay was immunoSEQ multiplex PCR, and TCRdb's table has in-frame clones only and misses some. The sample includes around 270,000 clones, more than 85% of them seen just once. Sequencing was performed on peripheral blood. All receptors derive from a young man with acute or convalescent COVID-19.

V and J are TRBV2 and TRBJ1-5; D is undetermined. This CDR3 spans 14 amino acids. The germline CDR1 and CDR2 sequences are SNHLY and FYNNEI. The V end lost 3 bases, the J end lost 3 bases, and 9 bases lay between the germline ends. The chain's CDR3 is CASSEETPNQPQHF. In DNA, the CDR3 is TGTGCCAGCAGTGAGGAGACCCCCAATCAGCCCCAGCATTTT.

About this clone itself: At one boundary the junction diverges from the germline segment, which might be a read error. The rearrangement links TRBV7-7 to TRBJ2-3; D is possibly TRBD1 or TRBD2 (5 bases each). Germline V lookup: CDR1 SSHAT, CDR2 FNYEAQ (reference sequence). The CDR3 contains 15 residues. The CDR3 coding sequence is TGTGCTAGCAGCTTAGGGACCGCAGGGACAGATACGCAGTATTTT. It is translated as CASSLGTAGTDTQYF. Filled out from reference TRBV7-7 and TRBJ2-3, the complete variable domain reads GAGVSQSPRYKVTKRGQDVTLRCDPISSHATLYWYQQALGQGPEFLTYFNYEAQPDKSGLPSDRFSAERPEGSISTLTIQRTEQRDSAMYRCASSLGTAGTDTQYFGPGTRLTVL.